A single sample gave rise to the 31 T cell receptor beta chains below, sequenced in a study of early T cells in non-severe SARS-CoV-2 infection. One entry per CDR3 protein, called by TCRdb with MiXCR from the 5' RACE reads. This table holds approximately 49,000 distinct CDR3 sequences, 10% to 15% found once. The specimen was whole blood. Receptors originate from an adult who was a healthcare worker with PCR-confirmed SARS-CoV-2 infection or an uninfected control (not recorded which).

This chain joins TRBV7-3 and TRBJ2-1; the D gene is possibly TRBD2 (5 bases). The V end was cut by 5 bases, the J end by 4 bases, with 9 bases between. There are 13 residues in the CDR3. CDR1 and CDR2 (germline): SGHTA, FQGTGA. Here the CDR3 reads CASSPGGYNEQFF. The CDR3 bases are TGTGCCAGCAGCCCCGGCGGGTACAATGAGCAGTTCTTC.

This clonotype occurred many times. V usage is TRBV2 and J usage is TRBJ2-5, with D perhaps matching TRBD1 or TRBD2 (5 bases each). Germline V CDR1 and CDR2: SNHLY, FYNNEI. Trimming left V 4 bases short and J 2 bases short, with 11 bases between. The CDR3 has 14 residues. Here the CDR3 DNA reads TGTGCCAGCAGTGTTGGGGGTGGGCAAGAGACCCAGTACTTC. It encodes CASSVGGGQETQYF.

The table lists this clonotype with a few counts. V gene TRBV12-2 combines with J gene TRBJ2-5; the table's D call, TRBD1, has no DNA check behind it. TRBV12-2 is deemed a pseudogene. The CDR3 sequence is 12 residues long. The CDR3: CASRLKGETQYF. DNA for the CDR3: TGTGCAAGTCGCTTGAAGGGGGAGACCCAGTACTTC.

This clonotype occurred many times. The V call is TRBV7-2, the J call TRBJ2-3; D uncertain. Trimming removed 5 bases from V and 0 bases from J, with 21 bases in between. The CDR3 consists of 18 residues. CDR1 is SGHTA, CDR2 FQGNSA, per germline. Here the CDR3 DNA reads TGTGCCAGCAGCCCTTCAGGTCGGAGCCGCTCTAGCACAGATACGCAGTATTTT. Amino acid sequence: CASSPSGRSRSSTDTQYF.

This clonotype was detected ten times or more. The chain links TRBV12-3 or TRBV12-4 to TRBJ2-2; 7 bases line up with TRBD1. CDR3 length equals 15 residues. Trimming took 0 bases from V and 6 from J; bases not matched to a gene: 4. In DNA form, the CDR3 reads TGTGCCAGCAGTTTAGCGCGAGGGGGCCCCGGGGAGCTGTTTTTT. It codes for CASSLARGGPGELFF.

For this clonotype: This may arise from a read error, as a much more abundant clone is one base away. V usage is TRBV5-4 and J usage is TRBJ2-1; 7 bases fit TRBD2. The CDR3 runs 15 residues. Germline CDR1 and CDR2: SGHNT and YYREEE (reference sequence). CDR3 nucleotides: TGTGCCAGCAGCTTCTTTGCGGGAGTGAAAAATGAGGAGTTCTTC. It codes for CASSFFAGVKNEEFF.

This clonotype was counted at least ten times. DNA of the CDR3: TGCGCCAGCAGCCAAGATAATGGCAGTGGCCGTAACTATGGCTACACCTTC. It yields the protein CASSQDNGSGRNYGYTF. This chain links TRBV4-3 with TRBJ1-2; D is uncertain. CDR1 is LGHNA, CDR2 YSLEER, per germline. Trimming stripped 0 bases from V and 1 base from J, with 15 bases between. There are 17 residues in the CDR3.

This clonotype occurred many times. The gene calls are TRBV7-6 and TRBJ1-2, with D tentatively TRBD1 (5 bases). Trimming took off 3 bases at V and 4 bases at J, with 12 bases between the two ends. The CDR3 has 14 amino acids. The germline gives CDR1 SGHVS, CDR2 FNYEAQ. CDR3 coding DNA: TGTGCCAGCAGCTTCCGGGGCGACGGCTATGGCTACACCTTC. Encoded protein: CASSFRGDGYGYTF. The variable domain in full, completed from reference TRBV7-6 and TRBJ1-2, reads GAGVSQSPRYKVTKRGQDVALRCDPISGHVSLYWYRQALGQGPEFLTYFNYEAQQDKSGLPNDRFSAERPEGSISTLTIQRTEQRDSAMYRCASSFRGDGYGYTFGSGTRLTVV.

This clonotype has just a few counts. The chain uses TRBV4-2 and TRBJ2-7; possibly TRBD1 for D (5 bases). Germline CDR1 reads LGHNA; CDR2 reads YNFKEQ. Between the trimmed V and J ends, which lost 1 base and 0 bases, there was a span of 10 bases. This CDR3 is built from 15 residues. In nucleotides, the CDR3 is TGTGCCAGCAGCCAAGCTTCCGACAGCTCCTACGAGCAGTACTTC. The encoded protein is CASSQASDSSYEQYF.

This clonotype has a handful of counts. The chain carries TRBV29-1 and TRBJ2-7, with D perhaps matching TRBD1 (6 bases). This CDR3 has 12 residues. Germline CDR1 is SQVTM and CDR2 is ANQGSEA. V was trimmed by 4 bases and J by 3 bases, leaving 10 bases between them. The CDR3 sequence is CSVVDRIYEQYF. In nucleotides, the CDR3 is TGCAGCGTTGTTGACAGGATCTACGAGCAGTACTTC.

This clonotype turned up a few times. V gene TRBV19 combines with J gene TRBJ2-7; D perhaps matches TRBD1 (6 bases). With 8 bases removed from V and 6 bases from J, the gap between germline ends came to 17 bases. The CDR3 contains 13 residues. CDR1 is LNHDA and CDR2 is SQIVND in the germline V gene (reference sequence). The CDR3 region has the DNA TGTGCCAGTTCGGGCACTGGGGGCTCCGAGCAGTACTTC. Encoded protein: CASSGTGGSEQYF. Looking up the rest from reference TRBV19 and TRBJ2-7 gives the full variable domain: DGGITQSPKYLFRKEGQNVTLSCEQNLNHDAMYWYRQDPGQGLRLIYYSQIVNDFQKGDIAEGYSVSREKKESFPLTVTSAQKNPTAFYLCASSGTGGSEQYFGPGTRLTVT.

The table lists this clonotype with many counts. V is TRBV20-1 and J is TRBJ2-7; D perhaps matches TRBD2 (6 bases). The length of the CDR3 is 13 residues. Germline CDR1 DFQATT, CDR2 SNEGSKA (reference sequence). Deletions cut 3 bases from V and 0 bases from J, with 9 bases between. The CDR3 spells CSASAGSSYEQYF. The DNA of the CDR3 is TGCAGTGCTAGCGCGGGAAGCTCCTACGAGCAGTACTTC.

The genes are TRBV20-1 and TRBJ2-4; D gene ambiguous. Trimming removed 3 bases from V and 3 bases from J, with 9 bases in between. Germline CDR1 DFQATT, CDR2 SNEGSKA (reference sequence). The CDR3 loop spans 13 amino acids. CDR3 coding DNA: TGCAGTGCTAGTCGACATGACAAAAACATTCAGTACTTC. It translates to CSASRHDKNIQYF.

This clonotype came up many times. This sequence joins TRBV28 and TRBJ2-7; a weak D match, TRBD2 (7 bases). CDR3 length: 16 residues. Per the germline V gene, CDR1 is MDHEN and CDR2 is SYDVKM. V shed 2 bases and J shed 3 bases, with 17 bases lying between them. The DNA for the CDR3 is TGTGCCAGCAGTTTAGGGGGGGCATCTTGGTTCTACGAGCAGTACTTC. Protein product: CASSLGGASWFYEQYF.

The chain links TRBV7-6 to TRBJ2-5, with 7 bases that match TRBD2. V was clipped by 5 bases and J by 1 base; unmatched bases: 4. Germline V gives CDR1 SGHVS, CDR2 FNYEAQ. This CDR3 contains 14 residues. The DNA for the CDR3 is TGTGCCAGCAGCCGAAGACTAGCCCAAGAGACCCAGTACTTC. Residues: CASSRRLAQETQYF.

This clonotype has at least ten counts. This chain connects TRBV11-2 to TRBJ2-7; D is unclear. CDR1 and CDR2 (germline): SGHAT, FQNNGV. The CDR3 runs to 12 residues. Deletions cut 0 bases from V and 6 bases from J, with 6 bases between. CDR3 amino acids: CASSLDSSEQYF. The CDR3 DNA sequence: TGTGCCAGCAGCTTAGACTCTAGCGAGCAGTACTTC.

The chain links TRBV5-6 to TRBJ1-4; D is perhaps TRBD1 (6 bases). CDR3 size: 13 residues. The ends were cut back, 4 bases at V and 6 bases at J, with 10 bases in the middle. Germline V gives CDR1 SGHDT, CDR2 YYEEEE. The CDR3 reads CASSGYRDEKLFF. The CDR3 bases are TGTGCCAGCAGCGGATACAGGGATGAAAAACTGTTTTTT.

This clonotype has ten or more counts. The rearrangement uses TRBV29-1 and TRBJ2-1, with D uncertain. V was cut by 0 bases and J by 0 bases, with 6 bases left in between. The CDR3 runs to 14 residues. CDR1 is SQVTM and CDR2 is ANQGSEA in the germline V gene. The CDR3 loop reads CSVEDSSSYNEQFF. In DNA, the CDR3 is TGCAGCGTTGAAGATTCCAGCTCCTACAATGAGCAGTTCTTC.

The chain uses TRBV29-1 and TRBJ1-1, with D hard to call. Trimming cost V 3 bases and J 6 bases, with 11 bases left between them. The CDR3 sequence is 12 residues long. Germline V gene sequence: CDR1 SQVTM, CDR2 ANQGSEA. CDR3 sequence: CSVEEGSPEAFF. The CDR3 DNA is TGCAGCGTTGAGGAGGGAAGCCCTGAAGCTTTCTTT.

On this clonotype itself: A clone one base away is much larger, so this may be a read error. The gene calls are TRBV11-2 and TRBJ2-1, with 11 bases fitting TRBD2. V shed 5 bases and J 2 bases; nucleotides not matched to a gene: 2. The germline gives CDR1 SGHAT, CDR2 FQNNGV. This CDR3 has 15 amino acids. The CDR3 is CASSATSGTYNEQFF. In DNA, the CDR3 is TGTGCCAGCAGCGCGACTAGCGGGACCTACAATGAGCAGTTCTTC.

This clonotype was observed at least ten times. The rearrangement joins TRBV5-1 to TRBJ1-4; TRBD1 matches at 11 bases. Looked up from germline, CDR1 is SGHRS and CDR2 is YFSETQ. This CDR3 is 15 amino acids long. The junction had 6 bases not matched to a gene; V was cut back by 4 bases and J by 7 bases. The CDR3 DNA is TGCGCCAGCAGCATACCCGGGACAGGGGGTGAAAAACTGTTTTTT. Amino acids: CASSIPGTGGEKLFF.

In its sample, this clonotype was seen many times. V gene TRBV9 combines with J gene TRBJ1-2, with TRBD1 as a possible D gene (5 bases). Trimming removed 2 bases from V and 8 bases from J, with 19 bases in between. This CDR3 spans 15 amino acids. Per germline, CDR1 SGDLS and CDR2 YYNGEE. As DNA, the CDR3 is TGTGCCAGCAGCGTGTCAATGGAGCCGTCAGGGGGCTACACCTTC. The encoded protein is CASSVSMEPSGGYTF.

In its sample, this clonotype was seen many times. The J gene is TRBJ1-4, the V gene TRBV25-1, with D maybe TRBD1 (5 bases). V lost 8 bases to trimming and J lost 9 bases, with 10 bases between them. CDR1 is MGHDK and CDR2 is SYGVNS in the germline V gene. This CDR3 region has 11 residues. CDR3 sequence reads: CASRDVQKLFF. The CDR3 DNA reads TGTGCCAGCCGGGACGTCCAAAAACTGTTTTTT.

This clonotype showed up just a few times. V usage is TRBV6-5 and J usage is TRBJ2-2, with a possible D match to TRBD1 (6 bases). Germline CDR1 reads MNHEY; CDR2 reads SVGAGI. The CDR3 has 13 amino acids. V lost 2 bases, J lost 5 bases, and 6 bases lay in between. The CDR3 region is CASSYRGTGELFF. CDR3 nucleotides: TGTGCCAGCAGTTACAGGGGGACCGGGGAGCTGTTTTTT.

This clonotype was observed a few times. The chain joins TRBV11-2 to TRBJ2-7; D may be TRBD1 or TRBD2 (5 bases each). This CDR3 contains 19 residues. Germline V gene sequence: CDR1 SGHAT, CDR2 FQNNGV. The V end was cut by 0 bases, the J end by 2 bases, with 23 bases between. In DNA form, the CDR3 reads TGTGCCAGCAGCTTAGAGAGGTTGACCGCGTCCGGGGCGACCTACGAGCAGTACTTC. Encoded protein: CASSLERLTASGATYEQYF.

The rearrangement uses TRBV29-1 and TRBJ2-3; D not certain. Trimming left V 5 bases short and J 6 bases short, with 6 bases between. Per germline, CDR1 SQVTM and CDR2 ANQGSEA. The CDR3 consists of 10 residues. This CDR3 reads CSVCGDTQYF. The CDR3 nucleotides read TGCAGCGTTTGTGGGGATACGCAGTATTTT.

Ten or more counts support this clonotype. V usage is TRBV7-2 and J usage is TRBJ2-7, with D perhaps matching TRBD1 (6 bases). The CDR3 contains 16 residues. V shed 4 bases and J shed 0 bases, with 16 bases lying between them. Germline V gives CDR1 SGHTA, CDR2 FQGNSA. CDR3 bases: TGTGCCAGCAGCTCCCTCCGCTGGGGGCCCTCCTACGAGCAGTACTTC. Its translation: CASSSLRWGPSYEQYF.

This clonotype was detected many times. DNA for the CDR3: TGCAGCGTTGAATATTCGGACAGGAACACCGGGGAGCTGTTTTTT. Protein sequence: CSVEYSDRNTGELFF. The chain is built from TRBV29-1 and TRBJ2-2, with D tentatively TRBD1 (6 bases). Trimming pared 2 bases from V and 1 base from J, leaving 11 bases between. In germline, CDR1 is SQVTM, CDR2 ANQGSEA. The CDR3 consists of 15 residues.

The chain joins TRBV11-3 to TRBJ2-1, with 7 bases identical to TRBD1. V gave up 2 bases and J gave up 6 bases; unmatched junction bases: 4. The CDR3 contains 14 residues. The germline V gene encodes CDR1 SGHNT and CDR2 YENEEA. CDR3 DNA sequence: TGTGCCAGCAGCTTACAGGGGGTCGTCAATGAGCAGTTCTTC. It encodes CASSLQGVVNEQFF.

The chain carries TRBV5-1 and TRBJ2-7, with 12 bases that match TRBD2. Germline lookup yields CDR1 SGHRS and CDR2 YFSETQ. The CDR3 is made up of 17 amino acids. Losses at the gene ends were 0 bases for V and 0 bases for J; bases not matched to a gene: 4. This CDR3 is CASSLGLAGASSYEQYF. CDR3 bases: TGCGCCAGCAGCTTGGGACTAGCGGGGGCGAGCTCCTACGAGCAGTACTTC.

Many counts were recorded for this clonotype. The chain has TRBV7-2 and TRBJ2-3; 11 bases match TRBD2. CDR1 is SGHTA, CDR2 FQGNSA, per germline. V gave up 4 bases and J gave up 3 bases; unmatched junction bases: 3. The CDR3 runs to 15 residues. As DNA, the CDR3 is TGTGCCAGCAGCTCTAGCGGGAGGCGGACAGATACGCAGTATTTT. It codes for CASSSSGRRTDTQYF. The whole variable domain, filled in from reference TRBV7-2 and TRBJ2-3, reads GAGVSQSPSNKVTEKGKDVELRCDPISGHTALYWYRQSLGQGLEFLIYFQGNSAPDKSGLPSDRFSAERTGGSVSTLTIQRTQQEDSAVYLCASSSSGRRTDTQYFGPGTRLTVL.